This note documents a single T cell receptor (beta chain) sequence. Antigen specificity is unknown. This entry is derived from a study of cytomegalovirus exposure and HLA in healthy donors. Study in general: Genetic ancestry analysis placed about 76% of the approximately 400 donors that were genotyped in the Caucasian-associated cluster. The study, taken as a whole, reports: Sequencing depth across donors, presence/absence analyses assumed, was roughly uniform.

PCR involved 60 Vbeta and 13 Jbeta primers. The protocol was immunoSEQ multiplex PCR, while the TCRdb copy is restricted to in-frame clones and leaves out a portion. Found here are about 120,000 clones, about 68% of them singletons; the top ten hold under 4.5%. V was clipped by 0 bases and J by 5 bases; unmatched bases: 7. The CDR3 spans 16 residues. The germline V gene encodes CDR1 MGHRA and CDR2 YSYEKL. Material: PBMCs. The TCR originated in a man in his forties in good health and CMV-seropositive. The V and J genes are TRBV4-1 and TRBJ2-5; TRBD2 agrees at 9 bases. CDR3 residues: CASSQDYRGGGETQYF. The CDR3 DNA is TGCGCCAGCAGCCAAGACTATCGCGGGGGGGGTGAGACCCAGTACTTC.